The clone carrying this TCR beta chain was seen more than once but under ten times. This record comes from a study of T-cell reconstitution after alpha-beta-depleted transplantation in children. Unique molecular identifiers were incorporated during preparation of the TCRbeta library. TCRdb re-derived calls from the PCR reads in MiXCR, one entry per CDR3 protein. Of approximately 400,000 distinct CDR3 sequences listed, 9.5% to 13% are singletons. The CDR3 has 15 residues. Germline V CDR1 and CDR2: SGHTA, FQGNSA. The V and J ends lost 4 bases and 2 bases respectively, with 13 bases between them. V is TRBV7-2 and J is TRBJ2-3, with a tentative D call TRBD1 (5 bases). This material consisted of PBMCs from the stem cell graft donor, taken from the stem cell graft. This TCR was recovered from a human donor who donated a stem cell graft to a child with acute myeloid leukemia. The CDR3 bases are TGTGCCAGCAGCTCCGCAAGGGGCTCCACAGATACGCAGTATTTT. Its protein is CASSSARGSTDTQYF.